This T cell receptor beta chain is from a study of cytomegalovirus exposure and HLA in healthy donors. In its sample, this clone was seen a few times. Its antigen is unidentified. In the same sample, other DNA sequences code for this CDR3. The PCR was carried out with 60 Vbeta primers and 13 Jbeta primers. Repertoires were generated with immunoSEQ multiplex PCR, while TCRdb's copy carries only in-frame clones and drops some. The sample shows under 150,000 clones, 70% to 80% of them seen only once. Notes on the study in general: TCR association rates varied by HLA locus in a later analysis, with DRB1 highest and HLA-C lowest. A reported reduction in N-insertions relative to the roughly 710-donor mean was seen in an Asian-associated ancestry cluster in a later analysis.

V trimming: 6 bases; J trimming: 7 bases; junction bases outside the gene matches: 4. This CDR3 spans 14 amino acids. Germline lookup yields CDR1 ENHRY and CDR2 SYGVKD. V is TRBV10-3 and J is TRBJ1-6; 9 nucleotides align to TRBD1. This receptor was identified in a young man in good health and CMV-seronegative. Material for sequencing was PBMCs. The CDR3 here is CAISPGQGNSPLHF. CDR3 sequence (DNA): TGTGCCATCAGCCCGGGACAGGGAAATTCACCCCTCCACTTT.